The entry below gives a single T cell receptor beta chain sequence along with its context. Its matching antigen is unknown. This specimen comes from a study of T cell responses to AZD1222 COVID-19 vaccine. Sequencing was performed with immunoSEQ multiplex PCR; in TCRdb, only in-frame clones are kept and a portion is missing. Of around 120,000 clones listed, about 92% are singletons. Study-level findings and limits: Spike-specific TCR breadth and depth were elevated following two AZD1222 doses. Clonal diversity may have been underestimated, and the donors were mostly white British, with more females than males. Repertoires were sampled only after the peak T cell response.

This TCR derives from an adult in good health. The material was peripheral blood, obtained on day 0 of AZD1222 vaccination.

DNA for the CDR3: TGTGCCAGCAGCTTAGGGTCCCCCTTTTCAGGCTCCGAGCAGTACTTC. Amino acid sequence: CASSLGSPFSGSEQYF. V is TRBV7-8 and J is TRBJ2-7; D is uncertain. Deletions cut 1 base from V and 6 bases from J, with 19 bases between. Per the germline V gene, CDR1 is SGHVS and CDR2 is FQNEAQ. The CDR3 runs to 16 residues.